This T cell receptor beta chain is drawn from a study of cytomegalovirus exposure and HLA in healthy donors. Study findings and constraints: Presence/absence analyses took donor sequencing depth as roughly uniform.

V shed 7 bases and J 6 bases; nucleotides not matched to a gene: 19. CDR1 and CDR2 (germline): LNHDA, SQIVND (reference sequence). This CDR3 has 18 amino acids. This clone was observed once. The antigen is undetermined. The PCR used 60 Vbeta and 13 Jbeta primers. Here immunoSEQ multiplex PCR was the method, and the copy in TCRdb shows in-frame clones only, minus some. This sample has roughly 160,000 clones; just under 80% occur once, and the top ten carry 1%. This TCR was recovered from a woman aged 45-59 years in good health and CMV-seropositive. The sequencing sample was made of PBMCs. The chain couples TRBV19 to TRBJ2-7; the match to TRBD1 covers 12 bases. Written as DNA, the CDR3 is TGTGCCAGTAAACCCCGGCCCGGGACAGGGGGCCATCCAAGCGAGCAGTACTTC. Protein product: CASKPRPGTGGHPSEQYF.